This TCR beta chain emerged from a study of technical replicates of blood from a few donors. Losses at the gene ends were 6 bases for V and 4 bases for J; bases not matched to a gene: 0. The length of the CDR3 is 12 residues. Germline-derived CDR1 and CDR2 are MDHEN and SYDVKM. Sequenced by immunoSEQ multiplex PCR; TCRdb stores in-frame clones only, minus some. The data contain nearly 80,000 clones, approximately 93% of them singletons. The specimen was T cells isolated from PBMCs. The chain links TRBV28 to TRBJ1-1; 9 nucleotides match TRBD1. This clonotype originated in a human donor in good health. The CDR3 loop is CASRTGGTEAFF. The CDR3 DNA is TGTGCCAGCAGGACAGGGGGCACTGAAGCTTTCTTT.